This T cell receptor (beta chain) was sequenced in a study of early T cells in non-severe SARS-CoV-2 infection (dated by TCRdb to the early 2020s). In the study overall: TCR sequencing used bulk RNA from unsorted whole blood, so alpha and beta chains could not be paired. Results and caveats for the whole study, not just this receptor: VDJdb matching was skewed toward anti-spike CD8 responses and likely underestimated virus-specific expansions by missing private and CD4 specificities.

Reading the germline V gene gives CDR1 ENHRY and CDR2 SYGVKD. V loses 6 bases, J loses 6 bases, and the germline ends lie 12 bases apart. From its cysteine to its phenylalanine, the CDR3 spans 13 amino acids. The DNA shown is the 39-base CDR3, in frame from base 1. Worth noting for this clonotype: This clone's antigen is unknown. Per-base qualities were not stored, and no clone one base away is much larger.

To prepare the library, 5' RACE was applied. Sequencing was performed on a NextSeq 500. To correct for sequencing error and PCR bias, the TCR library protocol tagged individual cDNA molecules with unique molecular identifiers. Sequencing covered both TCR alpha and beta chains, and within each sample the abundances of alpha and beta sequences were tightly co-correlated. The authors' analysis ran thus. V gene, J gene and CDR3 annotation of TCR sequences was performed with Decombinator V4. Expanded TCRs were defined as changing significantly between any two time points under a Poisson model with p below 0.0001. TCR abundances were normalised to the total number of TCRs sequenced per sample and were expressed as counts per million. MAIT TCRs were defined by TRAV1-2 paired with TRAJ12, TRAJ20 or TRAJ33, and iNKT TCRs by TRAV10 paired with TRAJ18. VDJdb, accessed 1 November 2021, was searched for CMV, EBV and SARS-CoV-2 annotated TCRs, excluding TCRs annotated for multiple antigens. The raw public reads went through TCRdb reprocessing: fastp at Q25, MiXCR clone calling, in-frame beta chains kept. Identical CDR3 protein sequences are pooled into one entry, listed with their most common genes and DNA. TCRdb, not the authors, supplied the V and J calls. The sample data list nearly 45,000 distinct CDR3 sequences, and 11% of these were observed just once. The ten largest clones add up to 21% of the sample.

A case-control design nested within a healthcare worker cohort in London, UK, was used, with weekly nasopharyngeal swab PCR tests and blood sampling performed. Healthcare workers were recruited between 23 and 31 March 2020, during the week of the UK lockdown, and were followed weekly for up to roughly 15 weeks. Sequenced material: whole blood. The clonotype comes from an adult who was a healthcare worker with PCR-confirmed SARS-CoV-2 infection or an uninfected control (not recorded which). The sequence is built from TRBV10-3 and TRBJ1-5, and TRBD1 may be the D gene, going by 5 matching bases. The DNA sequence is TGTGCCATCAGCCAAGGGGTCGGTCAGCCCCAGCATTTT. Its amino acids are CAISQGVGQPQHF.